Presented here are 9 T cell receptor beta chains from one specimen sequenced in a study of long-term antiretroviral therapy in people with HIV. At survey level, the immunoSEQ assay was run in its v3.0 version. Some clones are missing from TCRdb's copy, which holds only in-frame ones; the method was immunoSEQ multiplex PCR. Counted here are 20,000 to 25,000 clones, around three quarters occurring once; the ten biggest clones make up around 11%. The sample here was unsorted PBMCs, taken 1.1 years before starting antiretroviral therapy. The receptors come from a woman between 35 and 50 years old with HIV.

The chain recombines TRBV12-5 with TRBJ2-1; D is uncertain. Per germline, CDR1 LGHNT and CDR2 FRNRAP. The CDR3 is made up of 15 amino acids. Trimming removed 11 bases from V and 2 bases from J, with 19 bases in between. The CDR3 protein is CALPFQRATYNEQFF. The CDR3 DNA reads TGTGCTCTCCCTTTCCAGCGCGCAACCTACAATGAGCAGTTCTTC.

This clone was seen only once. This rearrangement joins TRBV10-2 to TRBJ1-2; no clear D gene. V lost 0 bases to trimming and J lost 7 bases, with 6 bases between them. The CDR3 consists of 12 residues. CDR1 and CDR2 from the germline V gene are WSHSY and SAAADI. In DNA, the CDR3 is TGCGCCAGCAGTGAGTCCAAAGGTGGCTACACCTTC. This gives the protein CASSESKGGYTF.

The genes are TRBV13 and TRBJ1-6; 9 bases are shared with TRBD1. CDR1 is PRHDT, CDR2 FYEKMQ, per germline (reference sequence). CDR3 size: 17 residues. Trimming at V came to 5 bases and at J to 4 bases, leaving 9 bases not matched to a gene. The CDR3 is CASSPISGTGYNSPLHF. DNA for the CDR3: TGTGCCAGCAGCCCTATATCCGGGACAGGGTATAATTCACCCCTCCACTTT.

This chain links TRBV18 with TRBJ1-1; D is unresolved. Looked up from germline, CDR1 is KGHSH and CDR2 is LQKENI. This CDR3 contains 16 residues. V was trimmed by 2 bases and J by 0 bases, leaving 13 bases between them. CDR3 DNA sequence: TGTGCCAGCTCACCAGCTACCGGGTCCTTGAACACTGAAGCTTTCTTT. It codes for CASSPATGSLNTEAFF.

The chain carries TRBV5-1 and TRBJ2-1; no reliable D call. The CDR3 has 15 amino acids. The V end lost 2 bases, the J end lost 0 bases, and 9 bases lay between the germline ends. Germline loops: CDR1 SGHRS, CDR2 YFSETQ. The CDR3 nucleotides read TGCGCCAGCAGCTTAATAACCGGCTCCTACAATGAGCAGTTCTTC. Amino acid sequence: CASSLITGSYNEQFF.

The rearrangement joins TRBV25-1 to TRBJ2-7, with TRBD2 as a possible D gene (6 bases). The CDR3 spans 13 residues. The germline gives CDR1 MGHDK, CDR2 SYGVNS. V lost 4 bases and J lost 4, with 11 bases in between. The CDR3 sequence: CASSGGLTYEQYF. The CDR3 nucleotides are TGTGCCAGCAGTGGCGGACTAACGTACGAGCAGTACTTC.

This rearrangement joins TRBV7-9 to TRBJ2-7, with 11 bases fitting TRBD2. The CDR3 totals 15 residues. CDR1 is SEHNR and CDR2 is FQNEAQ in the germline V gene (reference sequence). Trimming removed 4 bases from V and 5 bases from J; junction bases left unmatched: 7. CDR3 sequence reads: CASSSIAGGIHEQYF. The CDR3 DNA sequence: TGTGCCAGCAGCTCAATAGCGGGAGGGATCCACGAGCAGTACTTC.

The count of this clone is one. The CDR3 nucleotides read TGCGCCAGCAGCCAACTAGAACTAGAAGAGACCCAGTACTTC. Its translation is CASSQLELEETQYF. The chain has TRBV4-1 and TRBJ2-5; D is possibly TRBD2 (5 bases). The CDR3 spans 14 residues. V shed 2 bases and J shed 3 bases, with 10 bases lying between them. CDR1 and CDR2 (germline): MGHRA, YSYEKL.

The genes are TRBV4-2 and TRBJ1-4; the match to TRBD1 covers 8 bases. CDR3 length equals 14 residues. CDR1 and CDR2 from the germline V gene are LGHNA and YNFKEQ. The J segment lost 6 bases and the V segment lost 5 bases, leaving 5 bases of the junction unmatched. The CDR3 region is CASSSGTGYEKLFF. In DNA form, the CDR3 reads TGTGCCAGCAGCTCCGGGACAGGATATGAAAAACTGTTTTTT.